A selection of T cell receptor beta chains follows, all from one sample in a study of control samples from healthy donors and cancer patients. Assay: immunoSEQ multiplex PCR; the TCRdb copy retains only in-frame clones and omits some. The profile shows 95,000 to 130,000 clones, 88% of them singletons. Sequencing used blood. These receptors were obtained from a woman in her 70s in good health. The CDR3 runs from the conserved cysteine through the conserved F or W. Each record gives: D gene, J gene, clone size, V gene, CDR3 DNA, CDR3 protein. D genes are given only for firm matches. Not every row has a clone size; where given, it reads once, few, many or a size class.

>.|TRBJ2-7|.|TRBV10-3
TGTGCCATCAGTGAGTCGAGGGGGGACCACTACGAGCAGTACTTC
CAISESRGDHYEQYF
>.|TRBJ1-1|.|TRBV4-1
TGCGCCAGCAGCCAAAAAACCCCCGACAGGGAAGCTTTCTTT
CASSQKTPDREAFF
>.|TRBJ1-1|.|TRBV12-3/TRBV12-4
TGTGCCAGCAGTCCAACGTCAGGATTTGAAGCTTTCTTT
CASSPTSGFEAFF
>TRBD2|TRBJ2-1|.|TRBV3-1/TRBV3-2
TGTGCCAGCAGCTCAAACCTAGCGGTCCCCTTCTGTTTCTTC
CASSSNLAVPFCFF
>.|TRBJ1-2|.|TRBV5-1
TGCGCCAGCAGCACTTACCGGGACGGTGGGGACTACACCTTC
CASSTYRDGGDYTF
>.|TRBJ2-3|.|TRBV5-8
TGTGCCAGCAGCTTGGCAGTGGGTGGAGGCACAGATACGCAGTATTTT
CASSLAVGGGTDTQYF
>.|TRBJ2-5|.|TRBV6-5
TGTGCCAGCAGCCAAGACGGTCACCAAGAGACCCAGTACTTC
CASSQDGHQETQYF
>TRBD1|TRBJ1-2|once|TRBV24-1
TGTGCCACCAGTGATCCCACCGGACAGGGAGGATATGGCTACACCTTC
CATSDPTGQGGYGYTF
>.|TRBJ2-7|.|TRBV5-1
TGCGCCAGCAGCAATACGGGACGGGACTACGAGCAGTACTTC
CASSNTGRDYEQYF
>.|TRBJ1-2|.|TRBV5-6
TGTGCCAGCAGCTTGAAAGGTTCCTATGGCTACACCTTC
CASSLKGSYGYTF
>.|TRBJ1-5|.|TRBV5-1
TGCGCCAGCAGCTTGGGGCAGAATCAGCCCCAGCATTTT
CASSLGQNQPQHF
>.|TRBJ1-6|.|TRBV5-1
TGCGCCAGCAGCCAGGACGGCACAAATTCACCCCTCCACTTT
CASSQDGTNSPLHF
>.|TRBJ1-5|.|TRBV7-2
TGTGCCAGCAGCTCATCTTCTCAGCCCCAGCATTTT
CASSSSSQPQHF
>.|TRBJ1-1|.|TRBV28
TGTGCCAGCAGTTTGGCCCCGAAGCAGGGCTGGCTCACTGAAGCTTTCTTT
CASSLAPKQGWLTEAFF
>.|TRBJ1-5|few|TRBV4-1
TGCGCCAGCAGCCACCCTGGGGGGGGCGGTCAGCCCCAGCATTTT
CASSHPGGGGQPQHF
>.|TRBJ1-1|.|TRBV5-1
TGCGCCAGCAGCTTGGGTAGGGGAACTGAAGCTTTCTTT
CASSLGRGTEAFF
>.|TRBJ1-2|.|TRBV6-5
TGTGCCAGCAGCCCAGGGGCGCTGAACTATGGCTACACCTTC
CASSPGALNYGYTF
>.|TRBJ1-2|.|TRBV27
TGTGCCAGCAGTTTTGGCGGGAAGGGGAACTATGGCTACACCTTC
CASSFGGKGNYGYTF
>.|TRBJ1-1|.|TRBV6-5
TGTGCCAGCAGTTACTTAGTGAACACTGAAGCTTTCTTT
CASSYLVNTEAFF
>.|TRBJ1-2|.|TRBV5-1
TGCGCCAGCAGCCCTAGACGGACGGAAAACTATGGCTACACCTTC
CASSPRRTENYGYTF
>.|TRBJ2-3|.|TRBV6-5
TGTGCCAGCAGTTACTCCCCCGGGGGCCACACAGATACGCAGTATTTT
CASSYSPGGHTDTQYF
>.|TRBJ2-7|.|TRBV6-5
TGTGCCAGCAGTTACCGGCCTTGGGGCTACGAGCAGTACTTC
CASSYRPWGYEQYF
>.|TRBJ2-5|.|TRBV7-6
TGTGCCAGCAGCTTAGGGGTGGCCGGGACGCGCCAAGAGACCCAGTACTTC
CASSLGVAGTRQETQYF
>.|TRBJ1-2|.|TRBV2
TGTGCCAGCAGCGCCCGTCACGGCTACACCTTC
CASSARHGYTF
>.|TRBJ2-1|once|TRBV4-3
TGCGCCAGCACGCTCGGCGGGGACAATGAGCAGTTCTTC
CASTLGGDNEQFF
>TRBD1|TRBJ1-4|.|TRBV7-8
TGTGCCAGCAGCTTGCTGACAGGGGGCCCGGTAAAACTGTTTTTT
CASSLLTGGPVKLFF
>TRBD1|TRBJ1-2|.|TRBV4-3
TGCGCCAGCAGCCAACTCCTGACAGGGGTGGGTAACTATGGCTACACCTTC
CASSQLLTGVGNYGYTF
>TRBD1|TRBJ2-7|.|TRBV5-4
TGTGCCAGCAGCAAACCCGGGACAGATTACGAGCAGTACTTC
CASSKPGTDYEQYF
>.|TRBJ1-2|.|TRBV6-6
TGTGCCAGCAGTTACTCGATCCCAGCAAATGGCTACACCTTC
CASSYSIPANGYTF
>.|TRBJ1-5|.|TRBV5-5
TGTGCCAGCGGACTTCGTCAGGGAAATCAGCCCCAGCATTTT
CASGLRQGNQPQHF
>.|TRBJ2-7|.|TRBV6-2/TRBV6-3
TGTGCCAGCAGTTACTCGATAAGGAAAAACGAGCAGTACTTC
CASSYSIRKNEQYF
>TRBD1|TRBJ1-4|once|TRBV29-1
TGCAGCGTTGGACAGGGCGCCGGAAAACTGTTTTTT
CSVGQGAGKLFF
>.|TRBJ1-1|.|TRBV4-1
TGCGCCAGCAGCCAGAAACAGGGAATGAACACTGAAGCTTTCTTT
CASSQKQGMNTEAFF
>TRBD1|TRBJ1-6|.|TRBV5-6
TGTGCCAGCAGCTTGGGGGACAGGGGAAATTCACCCCTCCACTTT
CASSLGDRGNSPLHF
>.|TRBJ2-6|.|TRBV9
TGTGCCAGCAGCGTAGGTCGGTTCTCTGGGGCCAACGTCCTGACTTTC
CASSVGRFSGANVLTF
>.|TRBJ2-1|.|TRBV2
TGTGCCAGTCCCTACAGGGAGCGGGATGGTGAGCAGTTCTTC
CASPYRERDGEQFF
>.|TRBJ1-3|once|TRBV9
TGTGCCAGCAGCGCAGACCGAGGGGGTTCTGGAAACACCATATATTTT
CASSADRGGSGNTIYF
>.|TRBJ1-5|.|TRBV7-9
TGTGCCAGCAGCTTAGGTTCGGGGGCCAATTCCCAGCATTTT
CASSLGSGANSQHF
>.|TRBJ2-7|.|TRBV3-1/TRBV3-2
TGTGCCAGCAGCCCCCCAAAAGGCGGAAGAGGAGGGGAGCAGTACTTC
CASSPPKGGRGGEQYF
>.|TRBJ1-4|.|TRBV5-6
TGTGCCAGCAGCTTGGAGCGGGGAGAAAAACTGTTTTTT
CASSLERGEKLFF
>.|TRBJ2-7|.|TRBV5-1
TGCGCCAGCGTCCGGGACGGATCCTACGAGCAGTACTTC
CASVRDGSYEQYF
>TRBD2|TRBJ2-1|.|TRBV3-1/TRBV3-2
TGTGCCAGCAGCCGAGGACTAGCGAATATTGGTAAAAATGAGCAGTTCTTC
CASSRGLANIGKNEQFF
>TRBD1|TRBJ1-1|.|TRBV5-1
TGCGCCAGCAGCTTAGGACAGGGGATGAACACTGAAGCTTTCTTT
CASSLGQGMNTEAFF
>.|TRBJ2-7|.|TRBV27
TGTGCCAGCAGTTTATCCGCGACAGAGGTTTCCTACGAGCAGTACTTC
CASSLSATEVSYEQYF
>.|TRBJ1-4|.|TRBV5-6
TGTGCCAGCAGCGCGCACCCAGGACTGAATGAAAAACTGTTTTTT
CASSAHPGLNEKLFF
>TRBD1|TRBJ1-2|.|TRBV10-2
TGCGCCAGCAGTGGGACAGGAAACTATGGCTACACCTTC
CASSGTGNYGYTF
>TRBD1|TRBJ1-1|.|TRBV4-1
TGCGCCAGCAGCCAAGATTGGACAGGGGGCACTGAAGCTTTCTTT
CASSQDWTGGTEAFF
>.|TRBJ1-1|.|TRBV4-1
TGCGCCAGCAGCCAAGACAGAACCCGCGGCCGGGAAGCTTTCTTT
CASSQDRTRGREAFF